A selection of T cell receptor beta chains follows, all from one sample in a study of T-cell reconstitution after alpha-beta-depleted transplantation in children. MiXCR, run by TCRdb on the PCR reads, gives a single entry per CDR3 protein. The sample has about 830,000 distinct CDR3 sequences; about 15% are singletons. Material: PBMCs, mostly from graft donor cells, obtained 360 days after TCRalphabeta/CD19-depleted stem cell transplant. The receptors shown here come from a male patient between 5 and 17 years old who had a stem cell transplant for acute lymphoblastic leukemia, so the T cells may come from the graft donor. CDR3s include the opening cysteine and the closing phenylalanine or tryptophan.

j_call: TRBJ2-1; v_call: TRBV5-1; cdr3_aa: CASSHGTSGRLFNEQFF
j_call: TRBJ2-7; v_call: TRBV4-1; cdr3_aa: CASSQAYGDGGRHGEQYF
j_call: TRBJ2-7; v_call: TRBV3-1; cdr3_aa: CASSYRDRDYEQYF
j_call: TRBJ2-1; v_call: TRBV5-4; cdr3_aa: CASSLRAYNEQFF
j_call: TRBJ1-6; v_call: TRBV7-2; cdr3_aa: CASSLGQLNSPLHF
j_call: TRBJ2-7; v_call: TRBV11-2; cdr3_aa: CASSRHGLAASYEQYF
j_call: TRBJ2-5; v_call: TRBV5-1; cdr3_aa: CASSFGGGPQETQYF
j_call: TRBJ2-2; v_call: TRBV12-3/TRBV12-4; cdr3_aa: CASSRSGLAVNTGELFF
j_call: TRBJ1-1; v_call: TRBV5-1; cdr3_aa: CASSFPGSPEAFF
j_call: TRBJ2-7; v_call: TRBV5-1; cdr3_aa: CASSLQGPGSYEQYF
j_call: TRBJ2-3; v_call: TRBV11-2; cdr3_aa: CASSFVSFSGGRTDTQYF
j_call: TRBJ2-6; v_call: TRBV7-9; cdr3_aa: CASSLASDTQLRVLTF
j_call: TRBJ2-3; v_call: TRBV7-9; cdr3_aa: CASSSTWSGDRTDTQYF
j_call: TRBJ1-2; v_call: TRBV12-3/TRBV12-4; cdr3_aa: CASSFGALGGYTF
j_call: TRBJ2-1; v_call: TRBV7-8; cdr3_aa: CASSLGPDPGNEQFF
j_call: TRBJ2-3; v_call: TRBV10-3; cdr3_aa: CAISEAGGNTDTQYF
j_call: TRBJ2-1; v_call: TRBV10-1; cdr3_aa: CASSSGTSGLNEQFF